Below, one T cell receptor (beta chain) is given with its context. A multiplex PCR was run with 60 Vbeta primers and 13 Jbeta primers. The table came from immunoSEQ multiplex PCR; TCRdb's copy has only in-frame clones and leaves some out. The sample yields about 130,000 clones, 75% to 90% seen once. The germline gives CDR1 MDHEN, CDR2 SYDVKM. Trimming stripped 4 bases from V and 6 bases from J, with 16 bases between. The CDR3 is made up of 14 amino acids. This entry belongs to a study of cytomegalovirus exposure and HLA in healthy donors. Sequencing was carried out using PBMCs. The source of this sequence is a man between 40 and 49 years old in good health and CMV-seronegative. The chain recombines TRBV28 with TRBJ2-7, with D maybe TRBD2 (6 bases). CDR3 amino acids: CASSSPLGGTEQYF. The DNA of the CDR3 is TGTGCCAGCAGTTCCCCCCTTGGCGGGACCGAGCAGTACTTC.